A selection of T cell receptor beta chains follows, all from one sample in a study of blood T cell repertoires in COVID-19. Some clones are missing from TCRdb's copy, which holds only in-frame ones; the method was immunoSEQ multiplex PCR. This sample has about 170,000 clones, with around 87% found just once. Input material: peripheral blood. Receptors originate from a woman over 75 with COVID-19, enrolled during active disease. Each CDR3 is given with its conserved first and last residue.

>TRBJ2-2|15|TRBV7-9
CASSEGQFNTGELFF
>TRBJ1-2|16|TRBV7-2
CASSPKSPGSSSGYTF
>TRBJ1-1|13|TRBV27
CASRLDRVKEAFF
>TRBJ2-2|15|TRBV25-1
CASSKTSGYTGELFF
>TRBJ2-4|13|TRBV28
CASSLTGENIQYF
>TRBJ2-7|16|TRBV9
CASAGTQQSPRPEQYF
>TRBJ2-7|14|TRBV21-1
CASSKRDPGDEQYF
>TRBJ1-5|15|TRBV7-9
CASSLDLTGTQPQHF
>TRBJ1-1|15|TRBV19
CASSIGTGLGTEAFF
>TRBJ1-2|10|TRBV28
CASSGYGYTF
>TRBJ1-6|14|TRBV28
CASSQGGVLSPLHF
>TRBJ1-2|16|TRBV7-8
CASSLTVVGRNYGYTF
>TRBJ2-1|14|TRBV28
CASSEGQGANEQFF
>TRBJ2-5|17|TRBV5-4
CASSSGTSGASGETQYF
>TRBJ1-3|13|TRBV5-1
CASSTMAGNTIYF
>TRBJ2-5|15|TRBV2
CASRRTSGPEETQYF
>TRBJ2-7|14|TRBV6-5
CASSPRTGGYEQYF
>TRBJ2-2|13|TRBV19
CASSSGNTGELFF
>TRBJ1-5|15|TRBV5-1
CASSAGTGGWQPQHF
>TRBJ2-2|14|TRBV13
CASRLGAVTGELFF
>TRBJ1-5|13|TRBV15
CASGQNSNQPQHF
>TRBJ2-1|15|TRBV9
CASSVDVRADNEQFF
>TRBJ1-2|17|TRBV5-5
CASSTDGGGYSSYGYTF